This TCR beta chain was found in a study of cytomegalovirus exposure and HLA in healthy donors. As concerns this clone: Its cognate antigen is unknown.

CDR3 size: 14 residues. The V gene lost 2 bases and the J gene lost 5 bases, with 13 bases spanning the gap. Germline CDR1 is MNHNY and CDR2 is SVGAGI (reference sequence). Amplification used 60 Vbeta primers and 13 Jbeta primers. Clones were sequenced by immunoSEQ multiplex PCR, and TCRdb holds only the in-frame ones, with some missing. Here the sample spans over 150,000 clones, about two thirds being singletons. Study outcomes and limitations: Researchers reported in a later analysis that a missense DCLRE1C variant was tied to TCR beta V- and J-gene trimming. Some segments of the V type, notably TRBV6-2 and TRBV6-3, were excluded as indistinguishable.

Material: PBMCs. The receptor's source is a woman in her 30s in good health and CMV-seronegative. V is TRBV6-6 and J is TRBJ2-7, with TRBD2 as a possible D gene (6 bases). CDR3 protein: CASSYGGQGDEQYF. The CDR3 bases are TGTGCCAGCAGTTACGGAGGGCAGGGTGACGAGCAGTACTTC.